This T cell receptor beta chain came from a study of T-cell memory formation after mild COVID-19. About the study: TCR clusters showed largely donor specificity.

Whole-study results and caveats: Researchers found some responding clones in pre-infection memory, a sign that cross-reactive memory joined.

From 5'RACE with constant-segment primers came TCR alpha and TCR beta cDNA libraries that carried sample barcodes and UMIs. TCRdb redid the calling of the 5' RACE reads with MiXCR, one entry per CDR3 protein. Of around 420,000 distinct CDR3 sequences detected, roughly 24% appear once; the ten largest clones hold roughly 8.7%. Germline-derived CDR1 and CDR2 are SGHRS and YFSETQ. There are 14 residues in the CDR3. Losses at the gene ends were 2 bases for V and 8 bases for J; bases not matched to a gene: 6. Worth noting for this clonotype: Its antigen is as yet unknown.

The receptor was isolated from an adult woman who had mild COVID-19 (a few samples of this study predate the infection). Cell type and time point are not known. Specimen: PBMCs or a T cell subset sorted from them (not recorded which). V usage is TRBV5-1 and J usage is TRBJ2-4; TRBD2 matches at 8 bases. The CDR3 spells CASSLLAGRYIQYF. CDR3 sequence (DNA): TGCGCCAGCAGCTTATTAGCGGGAAGGTACATTCAGTACTTC.